Presented here are 4 T cell receptor beta chains from one specimen sequenced in a study of T cell responses to AZD1222 COVID-19 vaccine. The assay was immunoSEQ multiplex PCR, and TCRdb's table has in-frame clones only and misses some. Counted here are about 60,000 clones, approximately 82% occurring once; the ten biggest clones make up 15% to 25%. Sequencing was performed on peripheral blood, taken on day 0 of AZD1222 vaccination. All receptors come from an adult in good health.

J is TRBJ2-1 and V is TRBV28, with D hard to call. Trimming took off 8 bases at V and 5 bases at J, with 19 bases between the two ends. CDR3 length: 15 amino acids. The germline CDR1 and CDR2 sequences are MDHEN and SYDVKM. The CDR3 sequence: CASGEHSVINNEQFF. CDR3 nucleotides: TGTGCCAGCGGGGAACATTCAGTAATTAACAATGAGCAGTTCTTC. Supplemented by reference TRBV28 and TRBJ2-1, the full variable domain reads DVKVTQSSRYLVKRTGEKVFLECVQDMDHENMFWYRQDPGLGLRLIYFSYDVKMKEKGDIPEGYSVSREKKERFSLILESASTNQTSMYLCASGEHSVINNEQFFGPGTRLTVL.

The DNA of the CDR3 is TGTGCCTGGAGGGTGGGGTATTATAATTCACCCCTCCACTTT. Protein product: CAWRVGYYNSPLHF. The V call is TRBV30, the J call TRBJ1-6, with D hard to call. The CDR3 extends over 14 amino acids. V was clipped by 3 bases and J by 4 bases, with 10 bases between them. The V gene's germline CDR1 is GTSNPN and CDR2 SVGIG (reference sequence). The whole variable domain, filled in from reference TRBV30 and TRBJ1-6, reads SQTIHQWPATLVQPVGSPLSLECTVEGTSNPNLYWYRQAAGRGLQLLFYSVGIGQISSEVPQNLSASRPQDRQFILSSKKLLLSDSGFYLCAWRVGYYNSPLHFGNGTRLTVT.

The chain carries TRBV7-3 and TRBJ1-1, with 8 bases identical to TRBD1. This CDR3 spans 13 amino acids. V lost 5 bases and J lost 4; bases outside the gene matches: 3. CDR1 and CDR2 from the germline V gene are SGHTA and FQGTGA. CDR3 DNA: TGTGCCAGCAGCCCCACAGGGGGCACTGAAGCTTTCTTT. This gives the protein CASSPTGGTEAFF.

This clone was detected once. V is TRBV5-6 and J is TRBJ2-1; D perhaps matches TRBD2 (5 bases). Trimming took off 0 bases at V and 7 bases at J, with 11 bases between the two ends. The CDR3 is 14 amino acids. Germline V gene data show CDR1 as SGHDT and CDR2 as YYEEEE. The CDR3 region has the DNA TGTGCCAGCAGCTTGGACCCACTAGTGAATGAGCAGTTCTTC. Translated, it gives CASSLDPLVNEQFF.